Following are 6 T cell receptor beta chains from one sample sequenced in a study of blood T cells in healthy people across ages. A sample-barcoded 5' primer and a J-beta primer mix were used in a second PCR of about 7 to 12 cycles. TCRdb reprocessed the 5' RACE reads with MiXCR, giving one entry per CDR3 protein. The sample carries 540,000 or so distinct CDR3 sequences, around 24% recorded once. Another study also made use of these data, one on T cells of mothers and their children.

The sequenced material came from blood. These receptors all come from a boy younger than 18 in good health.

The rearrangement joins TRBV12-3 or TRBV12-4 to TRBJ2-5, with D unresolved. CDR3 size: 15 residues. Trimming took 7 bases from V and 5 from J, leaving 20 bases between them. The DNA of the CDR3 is TGTGCCAGCACCACTGGTAATGGGGTCGGCGAGACCCAGTACTTC. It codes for CASTTGNGVGETQYF.

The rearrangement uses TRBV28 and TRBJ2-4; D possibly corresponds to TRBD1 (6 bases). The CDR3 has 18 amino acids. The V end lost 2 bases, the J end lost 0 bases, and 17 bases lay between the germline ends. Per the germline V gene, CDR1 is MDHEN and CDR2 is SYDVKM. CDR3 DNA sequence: TGTGCCAGCAGTTTAGGGTCCGGTCAGGGGTTAGCCAAAAACATTCAGTACTTC. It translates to CASSLGSGQGLAKNIQYF. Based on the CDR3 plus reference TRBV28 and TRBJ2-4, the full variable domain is DVKVTQSSRYLVKRTGEKVFLECVQDMDHENMFWYRQDPGLGLRLIYFSYDVKMKEKGDIPEGYSVSREKKERFSLILESASTNQTSMYLCASSLGSGQGLAKNIQYFGAGTRLSVL.

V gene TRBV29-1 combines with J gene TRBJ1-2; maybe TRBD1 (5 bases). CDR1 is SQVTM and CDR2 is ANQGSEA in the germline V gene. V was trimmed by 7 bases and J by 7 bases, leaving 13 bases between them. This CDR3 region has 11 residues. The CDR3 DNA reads TGCAGCGCTAGACAGCTAGGTGGCTACACCTTC. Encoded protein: CSARQLGGYTF.

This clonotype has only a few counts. For the CDR3, the DNA is TGTGCCAGCAAACTAAAGACAGGGCGGGGCACCGGGGAGCTGTTTTTT. This codes for CASKLKTGRGTGELFF. V gene TRBV6-2 or TRBV6-3 combines with J gene TRBJ2-2; D perhaps matches TRBD1 (7 bases). The CDR3 runs to 16 residues. Germline assignment: CDR1 MNHEY and CDR2 SVGEGT. V lost 7 bases and J lost 4, with 19 bases in between.

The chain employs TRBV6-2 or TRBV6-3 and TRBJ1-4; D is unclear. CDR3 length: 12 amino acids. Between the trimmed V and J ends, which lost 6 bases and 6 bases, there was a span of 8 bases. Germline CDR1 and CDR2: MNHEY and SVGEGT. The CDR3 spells CASSPADEKLFF. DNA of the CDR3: TGTGCCAGCAGCCCGGCGGATGAAAAACTGTTTTTT.

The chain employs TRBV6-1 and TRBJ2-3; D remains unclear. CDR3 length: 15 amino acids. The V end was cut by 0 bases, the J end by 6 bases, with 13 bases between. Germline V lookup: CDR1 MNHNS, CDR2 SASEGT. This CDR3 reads CASSEAYNYQDTQYF. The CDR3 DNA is TGTGCCAGCAGTGAAGCCTACAACTACCAGGATACGCAGTATTTT.